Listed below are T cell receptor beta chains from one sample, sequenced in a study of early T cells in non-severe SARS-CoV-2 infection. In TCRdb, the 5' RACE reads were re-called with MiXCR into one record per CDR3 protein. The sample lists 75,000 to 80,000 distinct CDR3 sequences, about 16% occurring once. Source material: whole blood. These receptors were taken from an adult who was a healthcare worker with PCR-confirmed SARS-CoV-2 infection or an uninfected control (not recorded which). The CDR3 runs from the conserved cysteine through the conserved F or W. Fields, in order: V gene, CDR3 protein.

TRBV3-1,CASSHRTGAGELFF
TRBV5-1,CASSLVGRNTGELFF
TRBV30,CAWSWVTGNEKLFF
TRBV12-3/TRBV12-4,CASSPTRQAPYGYTF
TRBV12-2,CASRFVAETSTDTQYF
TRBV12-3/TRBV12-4,CASTPRSGSYNEQFF
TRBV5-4,CASSLGLFRGANVLTF
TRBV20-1,CSARLYLRDRGSYGYTF
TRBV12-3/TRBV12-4,CATFSPPGDTDTQYF
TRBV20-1,CSALSGGSTDTQYF
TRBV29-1,CSVKGLASYNEQFF
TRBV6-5,CASSYSTPGTGFFDTQYF
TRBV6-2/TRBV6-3,CASSEDYLRVSPLHF
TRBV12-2,CASLHEQYF
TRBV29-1,CSVRDSPYEQYF
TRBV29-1,CSVAAAQETQYF
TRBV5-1,CASSLAGRQNYGYTF
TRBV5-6,CASSLAGGLNIQYF
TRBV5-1,CASRWTGGDIQYF
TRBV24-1,CATSDPAAQYF
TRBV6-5,CASSYRSPYEQYF
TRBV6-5,CASSRRTDMNTEAFF
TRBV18,CASSPEIYEQYF
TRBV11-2,CASSKERGGQLSNEQFF
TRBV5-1,CASSVRQASNTEAFF
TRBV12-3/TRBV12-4,CASSFRTGKSYEQYF